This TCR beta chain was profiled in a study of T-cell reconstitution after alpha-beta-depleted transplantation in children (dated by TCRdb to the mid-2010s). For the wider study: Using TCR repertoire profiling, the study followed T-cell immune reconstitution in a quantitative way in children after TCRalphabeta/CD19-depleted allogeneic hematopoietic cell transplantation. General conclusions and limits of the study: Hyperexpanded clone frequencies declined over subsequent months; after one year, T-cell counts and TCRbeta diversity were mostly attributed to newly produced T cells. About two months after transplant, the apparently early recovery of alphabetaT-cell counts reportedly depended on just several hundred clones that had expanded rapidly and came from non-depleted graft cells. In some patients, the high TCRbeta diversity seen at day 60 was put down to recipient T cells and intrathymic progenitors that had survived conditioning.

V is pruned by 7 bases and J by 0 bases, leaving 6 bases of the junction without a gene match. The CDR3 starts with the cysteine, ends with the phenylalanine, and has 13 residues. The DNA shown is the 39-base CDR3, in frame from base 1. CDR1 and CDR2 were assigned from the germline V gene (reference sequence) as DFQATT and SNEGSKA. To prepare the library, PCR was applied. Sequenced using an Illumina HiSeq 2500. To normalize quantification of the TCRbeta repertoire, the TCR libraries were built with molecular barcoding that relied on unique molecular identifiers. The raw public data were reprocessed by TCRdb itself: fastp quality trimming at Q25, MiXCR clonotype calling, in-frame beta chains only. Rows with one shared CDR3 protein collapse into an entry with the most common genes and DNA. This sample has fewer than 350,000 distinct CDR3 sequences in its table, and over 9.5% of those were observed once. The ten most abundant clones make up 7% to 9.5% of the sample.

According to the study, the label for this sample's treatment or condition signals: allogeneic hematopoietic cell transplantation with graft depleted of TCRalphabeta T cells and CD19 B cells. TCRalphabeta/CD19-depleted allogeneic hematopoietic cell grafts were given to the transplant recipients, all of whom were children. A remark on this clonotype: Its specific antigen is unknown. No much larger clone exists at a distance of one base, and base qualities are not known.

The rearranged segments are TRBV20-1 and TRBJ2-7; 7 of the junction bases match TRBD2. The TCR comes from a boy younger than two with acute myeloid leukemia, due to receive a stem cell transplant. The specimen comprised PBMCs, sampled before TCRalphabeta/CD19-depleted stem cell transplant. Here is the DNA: TGCAGTGTCAAGAGCGGGGTCTCCTACGAGCAGTACTTC. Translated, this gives CSVKSGVSYEQYF.